The rows below give T cell receptor beta chains drawn from one sample of a study of blood T cell repertoires in COVID-19. Sequencing used immunoSEQ multiplex PCR; TCRdb keeps in-frame clones, though not all of them. The sample contains about 200,000 clones, approximately 80% of which appear only once. Material for sequencing was peripheral blood. The source of these receptors is a human donor in a cohort sampled during active COVID-19. Both conserved end residues are part of each CDR3. The D gene is left open where the match is weak.

d_call cdr3_length j_call v_call cdr3_aa cdr3_nt
- 15 TRBJ2-5 TRBV21-1 CASSTPDTLGETQYF TGTGCCAGCAGCACCCCGGACACCCTAGGAGAGACCCAGTACTTC
TRBD1 14 TRBJ2-3 TRBV27 CASRDRGLGDTQYF TGTGCCAGTCGGGACAGGGGGCTGGGAGATACGCAGTATTTT
- 13 TRBJ2-7 TRBV12-3/TRBV12-4 CASRGYSNYEQYF TGTGCCAGCCGGGGTTACTCCAACTACGAGCAGTACTTC
- 14 TRBJ2-7 TRBV5-1 CASSPGGGSDEQYF TGCGCCAGCAGCCCTGGAGGCGGAAGTGACGAGCAGTACTTC
TRBD2 15 TRBJ2-1 TRBV2 CASSGGRTNYNEQFF TGTGCCAGCAGTGGCGGGAGGACAAACTACAATGAGCAGTTCTTC
- 15 TRBJ2-5 TRBV6-5 CASSTTGLRMETQYF TGTGCCAGCAGTACCACAGGGTTAAGGATGGAGACCCAGTACTTC
- 11 TRBJ2-2 TRBV28 CASRGSGELFF TGTGCCAGCAGGGGGAGCGGGGAGCTGTTTTTT
TRBD1 14 TRBJ2-7 TRBV5-6 CASSGTGSSYEQYF TGTGCCAGCAGCGGGACAGGGAGCTCCTACGAGCAGTACTTC
- 12 TRBJ2-2 TRBV28 CASNRGSGELFF TGTGCCAGCAATAGGGGGTCCGGGGAGCTGTTTTTT
TRBD1 17 TRBJ2-7 TRBV5-1 CASSLRSPDRDTYEQYF TGCGCCAGCAGCTTGCGCTCCCCGGACAGGGACACCTACGAGCAGTACTTC
- 14 TRBJ1-3 TRBV6-4 CASSVRRPGNTIYF TGTGCCAGCAGTGTGCGGCGGCCTGGAAACACCATATATTTT